This entry lists 8 T cell receptor beta chains sequenced from one sample in a study of OX40 agonist ivuxolimab in advanced cancers. Generated by immunoSEQ multiplex PCR, the TCRdb table keeps only in-frame clones and is missing some. In the table there are about 92,000 clones, more than 85% of which are singletons. The sequences come from CD4+ or CD8+ T cells sorted from blood, collected in a trial of the OX40 agonist ivuxolimab. The receptors derive from an adult with an advanced solid tumor such as melanoma, head and neck, liver or kidney cancer.

The J gene is TRBJ2-1, the V gene TRBV4-3; 7 bases are a match to TRBD2. This CDR3 comprises 13 residues. With V trimmed by 3 bases and J by 8 bases, 4 bases remained unmatched. Germline assignment: CDR1 LGHNA and CDR2 YSLEER. DNA of the CDR3: TGCGCCAGCAGCCACTCTCTAGCGGATGAGCAGTTCTTC. Amino acid sequence: CASSHSLADEQFF.

This clone was observed once. The sample carries other DNA sequences with the same CDR3. V and J are TRBV7-3 and TRBJ2-3, with D unclear. V was trimmed by 1 base and J by 1 base, leaving 6 bases between them. CDR1 SGHTA and CDR2 FQGTGA come from the germline V gene. The CDR3 covers 14 residues. CDR3: CASSLMAGTDTQYF. The CDR3 DNA is TGTGCCAGCAGCTTAATGGCGGGCACAGATACGCAGTATTTT.

J is TRBJ1-6 and V is TRBV11-3; D not resolved. Germline assignment: CDR1 SGHNT and CDR2 YENEEA. Trimming shortened V by 4 bases and J by 5 bases, and 6 bases separated the two germline ends. The CDR3 totals 13 residues. This CDR3 reads CASSSTNNSPLHF. The CDR3 bases are TGTGCCAGCAGCTCCACTAATAATTCACCCCTCCACTTT.

There are a few counts of this clone. The V call is TRBV19, the J call TRBJ1-1; 7 bases are a match to TRBD1. Germline CDR1 LNHDA, CDR2 SQIVND (reference sequence). The length of the CDR3 is 14 residues. V was pared by 7 bases and J by 5 bases, with 10 bases of the junction left unmatched. CDR3 bases: TGTGCCAGTACCAAACAGGGGAGAAGAACTGAAGCTTTCTTT. This gives the protein CASTKQGRRTEAFF.

V gene TRBV2 combines with J gene TRBJ2-7; the match to TRBD2 covers 7 bases. Looked up from germline, CDR1 is SNHLY and CDR2 is FYNNEI. This CDR3 has 14 residues. V lost 3 bases and J lost 3; bases outside the gene matches: 5. The CDR3 DNA reads as TGTGCCAGCAGTGAGTTGGGACTACTCTACGAGCAGTACTTC. The encoded protein is CASSELGLLYEQYF.

The V gene is TRBV5-1, the J gene TRBJ1-4, with a possible D match to TRBD1 (6 bases). Germline V gene sequence: CDR1 SGHRS, CDR2 YFSETQ. Trimming shortened V by 4 bases and J by 8 bases, and 18 bases separated the two germline ends. The CDR3 loop spans 15 amino acids. The CDR3 is CASSPVGGLQEKLFF. In DNA form, the CDR3 reads TGCGCCAGCAGCCCCGTGGGGGGCTTGCAGGAAAAACTGTTTTTT. Full variable domain (remainder filled in from reference TRBV5-1 and TRBJ1-4): KAGVTQTPRYLIKTRGQQVTLSCSPISGHRSVSWYQQTPGQGLQFLFEYFSETQRNKGNFPGRFSGRQFSNSRSEMNVSTLELGDSALYLCASSPVGGLQEKLFFGSGTQLSVL.

This sequence joins TRBV5-4 and TRBJ2-5; 9 nucleotides match TRBD2. Unmatched junction bases numbered 5, after V lost 3 bases and J lost 2 bases. The CDR3 is 15 amino acids. Germline V gene data show CDR1 as SGHNT and CDR2 as YYREEE (reference sequence). The CDR3 region is CASSSRTSAQETQYF. In DNA form, the CDR3 reads TGTGCCAGCAGCTCCAGGACTAGCGCTCAAGAGACCCAGTACTTC.

The rearrangement links TRBV18 to TRBJ2-7, with TRBD2 matching over 8 bases. With V trimmed by 8 bases and J by 3 bases, 12 bases remained unmatched. The germline V gene has CDR1 KGHSH and CDR2 LQKENI. The CDR3 is 15 residues long. For the CDR3, the DNA is TGTGCCAGCGCCGTTATGGCGGGAGGCTTCTACGAGCAGTACTTC. It encodes CASAVMAGGFYEQYF.